These T cell receptor beta chains were read from a single sample in a study of CD8 T cells in Susac syndrome. TCRdb analysed the immunoSEQ multiplex PCR reads with MiXCR anew, one entry per CDR3 protein. The sample carries hundreds of thousands of distinct CDR3 sequences, approximately 85% recorded once. Sequencing was performed on CD8+ T cells from PBMCs. The receptors come from a human donor with multiple sclerosis. Each CDR3 is given with its conserved first and last residue. Each record gives: CDR3 DNA, CDR3 protein, clone size, V gene, J gene, D gene. The D gene is left open where the match is weak. Clone size is shown for a subset of rows, as once, few, many or a class of expanded clone.

TGCGCCAGCAGCCAAGCTTCCAGGGGGTCCTACGAGCAGTACTTC	CASSQASRGSYEQYF	once	TRBV4-3	TRBJ2-7	TRBD1
TGTGCCAGCAGTTACTCGGAAAGTTCCAACATTGAAGCTTTCTTT	CASSYSESSNIEAFF	.	TRBV6-5	TRBJ1-1	.
TGTGCCAGCAGTTCGATGCAGGGCCCCTACGAGCAGTACTTC	CASSSMQGPYEQYF	.	TRBV27	TRBJ2-7	.
TGTGCCAGCAGCTTAGTAGCGGGGTGGTCAAATGAGCAGTTCTTC	CASSLVAGWSNEQFF	.	TRBV7-2	TRBJ2-1	TRBD2
TGCAGCTCCATTGTACAGAGATTGTCCTACGAGCAGTACTTC	CSSIVQRLSYEQYF	.	TRBV20-1	TRBJ2-7	.
TGTGCCAGCAGTTTGGTGAGGTGGGGGTCAGATACGCAGTATTTT	CASSLVRWGSDTQYF	once	TRBV28	TRBJ2-3	.
TGTGCCAGCAGTTTCCCAGGGACAGGGGGGAACGAGCAGTACTTC	CASSFPGTGGNEQYF	.	TRBV28	TRBJ2-7	TRBD1
TGTGCCAGTAGCCCCGGGAGTTGGGGAGAGAATGAGCAGTTCTTC	CASSPGSWGENEQFF	once	TRBV19	TRBJ2-1	.
TGTGCCAGCAGCCACGGACAGGGCCGGGAAAAACTGTTTTTT	CASSHGQGREKLFF	.	TRBV7-9	TRBJ1-4	TRBD1
TGTGCCAGCAGCGGCAGTAACAGGGGGCTCAACTCTGGGGCCAACGTCCTGACTTTC	CASSGSNRGLNSGANVLTF	once	TRBV7-4	TRBJ2-6	TRBD1
TGTGCCAGTAGAACCGGGACAGGCTCAAATGAAAAACTGTTTTTT	CASRTGTGSNEKLFF	once	TRBV19	TRBJ1-4	TRBD1
TGTGCCAGCAGCCCCACCCTAGCGGGAGTGGGTACAGATACGCAGTATTTT	CASSPTLAGVGTDTQYF	once	TRBV6-1	TRBJ2-3	TRBD2
TGCAGTGCTAGAGGAGTGGGTCTCAAAAACAATGAGCAGTTCTTC	CSARGVGLKNNEQFF	.	TRBV20-1	TRBJ2-1	.
TGCAGTGCGTCGGACAGGGGCTCCTACGAGCAGTACTTC	CSASDRGSYEQYF	.	TRBV20-1	TRBJ2-7	TRBD1
TGTGCCAGCAGTGACGGGCAGACAGATACGCAGTATTTT	CASSDGQTDTQYF	.	TRBV6-1	TRBJ2-3	.
TGTGCCAGCAGTTTCTGGCTAGCGGACACAGATACGCAGTATTTT	CASSFWLADTDTQYF	.	TRBV27	TRBJ2-3	TRBD2
TGTGCCAGCAGCCCCCGGGACAGGGTAACAACTGGTAACTATGGCTACACCTTC	CASSPRDRVTTGNYGYTF	.	TRBV9	TRBJ1-2	TRBD1
TGTGCCACAAAGACACTTGCGAACACCGGGGAGCTGTTTTTT	CATKTLANTGELFF	.	TRBV28	TRBJ2-2	.
TGTGCCAGCAGTTTTTTAGGGGAACAGTATTTT	CASSFLGEQYF	.	TRBV27	TRBJ2-3	.
TGTGCCAGCAGCTTGGCAGGGACACTGTACACTGAAGCTTTCTTT	CASSLAGTLYTEAFF	.	TRBV5-4	TRBJ1-1	.
TGTGCCTGGAGTACGGGCCGGTACTCACCCCTCCACTTT	CAWSTGRYSPLHF	.	TRBV30	TRBJ1-6	.
TGCGCCAGCAGCCAAGATTCCAAGCGGGAGCTCCCCTACGAGCAGTACTTC	CASSQDSKRELPYEQYF	.	TRBV4-3	TRBJ2-7	TRBD2
TGTGCCAGCAGTCCGCTCCCGGGGGTTGTGAACACTGAAGCTTTCTTT	CASSPLPGVVNTEAFF	.	TRBV12-3/TRBV12-4	TRBJ1-1	.
TGTGCCAGCTCCCAGGGAGCGGGAGGGGATGAGCAGTACTTC	CASSQGAGGDEQYF	.	TRBV6-5	TRBJ2-7	TRBD2
TGTGCCACCAGTGAGATCCAGGGGGCGGGAAATGAGCAGTTCTTC	CATSEIQGAGNEQFF	.	TRBV24-1	TRBJ2-1	TRBD1
TGTGCCAGCAGTTTAATCCCCGACTCCCAGCAGTACTTC	CASSLIPDSQQYF	.	TRBV28	TRBJ2-7	.
TGCGCCAGCAGCCAAGGGGCAGGTCCGGGCTCCTACGAGCAGTACTTC	CASSQGAGPGSYEQYF	.	TRBV4-3	TRBJ2-7	.
TGCAGTGCTTTCTCCCTAGCCAAAAACATTCAGTACTTC	CSAFSLAKNIQYF	.	TRBV20-1	TRBJ2-4	.
TGTGCCAGCAGCTCGTCTAGGGTGAATGAGCAGTTCTTC	CASSSSRVNEQFF	.	TRBV7-2	TRBJ2-1	.
TGTGCCAGCAGTATGGACAGGGGATTATACACTGAAGCTTTCTTT	CASSMDRGLYTEAFF	.	TRBV2	TRBJ1-1	TRBD1
TGTGCCAGCAGTTTATTGGAGTCTATGAACACTGAAGCTTTCTTT	CASSLLESMNTEAFF	.	TRBV28	TRBJ1-1	.
TGTGCCAGCAGCCAAGATGCGGCCCCTTATGAGACCCAGTACTTC	CASSQDAAPYETQYF	.	TRBV3-1	TRBJ2-5	.
TGCGCCAGCAGCCATACCCCCGAGGGGTGGACAGGGGAGTACAATGAGCAGTTCTTC	CASSHTPEGWTGEYNEQFF	.	TRBV5-1	TRBJ2-1	TRBD1
TGTGCCAGCAGCCCAACCGCAGGGACTAGCGAGGATTACGAGCAGTACTTC	CASSPTAGTSEDYEQYF	.	TRBV7-3	TRBJ2-7	TRBD2
TGCAGTGCTAGAGATCGGGCAGGGGGCTGGGGTAGCACTGAAGCTTTCTTT	CSARDRAGGWGSTEAFF	.	TRBV20-1	TRBJ1-1	TRBD1
TGTGCCAGCAGCGTAGAAGGGGATGGTCAGCCCCAGCATTTT	CASSVEGDGQPQHF	.	TRBV9	TRBJ1-5	.
TGTGCCAGCAGTTTAAATCTACGGACTAGCTCATCCTACGAGCAGTACTTC	CASSLNLRTSSSYEQYF	.	TRBV28	TRBJ2-7	TRBD2
TGTGCCAGCAGTTTAGTGCGGGAAAACACCATATATTTT	CASSLVRENTIYF	.	TRBV12-3/TRBV12-4	TRBJ1-3	.
TGTGCCAGCAGTCACAGACTAGCGGGAGACTACGAGCAGTACTTC	CASSHRLAGDYEQYF	few	TRBV12-3/TRBV12-4	TRBJ2-7	TRBD2
TGTGCCAGTAGTACGCCGGGACTCTCCCCCTTTTACAATGAGCAGTTCTTC	CASSTPGLSPFYNEQFF	.	TRBV19	TRBJ2-1	.
TGTGCCAGCAGTCTCGATCAGGGGGCGGGAAACACCATATATTTT	CASSLDQGAGNTIYF	.	TRBV12-3/TRBV12-4	TRBJ1-3	TRBD1
TGTGCCGGAGGTCACAGGGCCCTCGGGGAGCAGTACTTC	CAGGHRALGEQYF	.	TRBV7-9	TRBJ2-7	.
TGTGCCTGGAGTATGGACTCTGGGGCCAACGTCCTGACTTTC	CAWSMDSGANVLTF	.	TRBV30	TRBJ2-6	.
TGTGCCAGCAGCGTAGATAACAGTTACACCGGGGAGCTGTTTTTT	CASSVDNSYTGELFF	.	TRBV9	TRBJ2-2	.
TGTGCCAGCACCTCTGGACAGGGGGTATACGAGCAGTACTTC	CASTSGQGVYEQYF	.	TRBV28	TRBJ2-7	TRBD1
TGTGCCAGTAGTATGTATAGCGGGAGGGCCATGGATGAGCAGTTCTTC	CASSMYSGRAMDEQFF	.	TRBV19	TRBJ2-1	TRBD2
TGTGCCAGCAGTGAAGCCCGACATCGCTCTGGAAACACCATATATTTT	CASSEARHRSGNTIYF	.	TRBV2	TRBJ1-3	.
TGTGCCAGCAGCCAAGATGGTCTAGCGGGAGGGTTTTACGAGCAGTACTTC	CASSQDGLAGGFYEQYF	.	TRBV3-1	TRBJ2-7	TRBD2
TGTGCCAGCAGTGGTCCGTCGGGCTCAGATACGCAGTATTTT	CASSGPSGSDTQYF	few	TRBV27	TRBJ2-3	.
TGTGCCACCAGTGAGTCAGGGGCGGGAGAGACCCAGTACTTC	CATSESGAGETQYF	.	TRBV24-1	TRBJ2-5	.
TGTGCCAGCAGTTACTACGGGGGGCAAGGCGACGAGCAGTACTTC	CASSYYGGQGDEQYF	.	TRBV6-2/TRBV6-3	TRBJ2-7	.